Sequencing of this T cell receptor beta chain was carried out in a study of Graves' ophthalmopathy and Graves' hyperthyroidism. Study information: Researchers obtained peripheral blood at initial diagnosis, before any treatment had begun. The study's findings and limits: The blood repertoire also included most expanded thyroid clonotypes above 0.001 frequency.

Moderate-to-severe activity, CAS ≥3, NOSPECS ≥4 and a duration under 3 months were seen in donors with ophthalmopathy. RNA transcripts yielded amplified TCR beta CDR3 regions. Second-round multiplex PCR came after first-round RT-PCR with HTBI primers. TCRdb re-called the multiplex PCR reads with MiXCR, one entry per CDR3 protein. Among 300,000 or so distinct CDR3 sequences, about 17% were seen once, and the ten largest hold approximately 13%. V was shortened by 6 bases and J by 1 base, with 9 bases between the two germline ends. The V gene's germline CDR1 is SGHNT and CDR2 YENEEA. The CDR3 sequence is 13 residues long. There are many counts of this clonotype. What it binds is not known.

The sequence was collected from an adult man with Graves' ophthalmopathy. The chain employs TRBV11-3 and TRBJ1-1, with D unclear. Sequences were obtained from peripheral blood. The CDR3 DNA is TGTGCCAGCAGTAGTAAGAGGAACACTGAAGCTTTCTTT. Translated, it gives CASSSKRNTEAFF.